Only a few counts were recorded for the clone carrying this T cell receptor beta chain. Amplification of TCR beta CDR3 regions used RNA as the template. The primer set for the first-round RT-PCR of the TCR CDR3 was HTBI. One entry per CDR3 protein, called by TCRdb with MiXCR from the multiplex PCR reads. The data hold about 260,000 distinct CDR3 sequences, with roughly 20% observed a single time. These data are taken from a study of T cells in Graves' hyperthyroidism and ophthalmopathy. Study-level information: Peripheral blood was collected at initial diagnosis, before any treatment.

Ophthalmopathy patients all had a Clinical Activity Score of at least 3, a NOSPECS grade of at least 4 and disease under 3 months old. Researchers barred patients who had uncontrolled infection, other autoimmune disease, pregnancy or lactation. The sample comprised blood. The TCR comes from a man aged 30 to 45 with Graves' ophthalmopathy.

The CDR3 DNA is TGTGCCAGCCAGACAGGCTTCAATCAGCCCCAGCATTTT. Translating it yields CASQTGFNQPQHF. The V gene is TRBV19, the J gene TRBJ1-5, with D maybe TRBD1 (6 bases). CDR1 is LNHDA and CDR2 is SQIVND in the germline V gene (reference sequence). Trimming stripped 9 bases from V and 3 bases from J, with 12 bases between. The CDR3 runs to 13 residues.